The T cell receptor (beta chain) described here comes from a study of T cell responses to AZD1222 COVID-19 vaccine. Broader study findings: The reported proportion of spike-specific TCRs targeting unmutated variant regions was nearly half. It should be noted that donors were predominantly white British and more often female, and clonal diversity was possibly underestimated. Increases in Spike-specific TCR breadth and depth were seen after two AZD1222 doses. Spike was spanned by vaccine-associated CD4 TCRs, which were dominant at 160-218 and 743-854.

The method was immunoSEQ multiplex PCR; TCRdb's version includes in-frame clones alone and lacks a portion of them. The top ten clones hold roughly 1.3% of a sample with under 170,000 clones, around 94% of them seen once. On this clone itself: What it binds is not known.

Losses at the gene ends were 3 bases for V and 4 bases for J; bases not matched to a gene: 2. The CDR3 spans 15 residues. Germline CDR1 and CDR2: SGDLS and YYNGEE. The sequenced sample was peripheral blood, obtained on day 0 of AZD1222 vaccination. The genes are TRBV9 and TRBJ2-2; TRBD2 agrees at 11 bases. The clonotype comes from an adult in good health. The CDR3 loop is CASSEGLAATGELFF. In DNA, the CDR3 is TGTGCCAGCAGCGAGGGACTAGCGGCCACCGGGGAGCTGTTTTTT.